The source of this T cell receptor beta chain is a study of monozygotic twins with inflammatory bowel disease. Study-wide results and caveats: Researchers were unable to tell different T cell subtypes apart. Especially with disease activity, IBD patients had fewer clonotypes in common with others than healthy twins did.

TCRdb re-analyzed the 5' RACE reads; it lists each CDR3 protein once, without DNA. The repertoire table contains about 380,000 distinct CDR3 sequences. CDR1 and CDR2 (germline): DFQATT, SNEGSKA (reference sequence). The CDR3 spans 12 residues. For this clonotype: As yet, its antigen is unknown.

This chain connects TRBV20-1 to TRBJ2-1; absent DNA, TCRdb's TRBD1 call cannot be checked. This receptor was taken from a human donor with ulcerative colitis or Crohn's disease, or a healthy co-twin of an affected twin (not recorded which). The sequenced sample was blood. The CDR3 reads CSAYGHIDEQFF.